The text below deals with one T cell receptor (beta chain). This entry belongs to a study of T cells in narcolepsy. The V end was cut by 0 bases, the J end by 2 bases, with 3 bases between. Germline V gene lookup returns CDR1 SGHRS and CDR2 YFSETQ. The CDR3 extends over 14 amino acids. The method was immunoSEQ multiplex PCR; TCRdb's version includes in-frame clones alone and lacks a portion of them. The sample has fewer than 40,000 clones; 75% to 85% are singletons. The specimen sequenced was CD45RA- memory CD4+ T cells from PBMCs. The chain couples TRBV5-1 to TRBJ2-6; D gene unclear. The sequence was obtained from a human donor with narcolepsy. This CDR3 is CASSLAPGANVLTF. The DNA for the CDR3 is TGCGCCAGCAGCTTGGCCCCTGGGGCCAACGTCCTGACTTTC.